Listed here are 18 T cell receptor beta chains from one sample, sequenced in a study of cytomegalovirus exposure and HLA in healthy donors. Assay: immunoSEQ multiplex PCR; the TCRdb copy retains only in-frame clones and omits some. The repertoire holds tens of thousands of clones, with over 95% as singletons. The source material was PBMCs. The receptors were sampled from a man between 18 and 35 years old in good health and CMV-seronegative.

The chain is built from TRBV10-2 and TRBJ2-7; 7 bases fit TRBD2. This CDR3 spans 14 amino acids. The J segment lost 2 bases and the V segment lost 8 bases, leaving 9 bases of the junction unmatched. Germline assignment: CDR1 WSHSY and CDR2 SAAADI. CDR3 in amino acids: CASQHGGTAYEQYF. CDR3 DNA sequence: TGCGCCAGCCAGCACGGGGGGACTGCCTACGAGCAGTACTTC.

This clone was seen a single time. The rearrangement joins TRBV29-1 to TRBJ2-2, with D tentatively TRBD1 (5 bases). The CDR3 totals 12 residues. Germline CDR1 reads SQVTM; CDR2 reads ANQGSEA. Deletions cut 3 bases from V and 6 bases from J, with 8 bases between. The CDR3 is CSVEGRPGELFF. The DNA of the CDR3 is TGCAGCGTTGAGGGGCGCCCCGGGGAGCTGTTTTTT.

The chain is built from TRBV6-5 and TRBJ1-4; 10 bases align to TRBD1. The CDR3 is 14 residues long. CDR1 is MNHEY, CDR2 SVGAGI, per germline. Losses at the gene ends were 6 bases for V and 8 bases for J; bases not matched to a gene: 6. The CDR3 region has the DNA TGTGCCAGCAGCGGTCCGGGACAGGGGGAAAAACTGTTTTTT. Its protein is CASSGPGQGEKLFF.

This clone was recorded only once. This chain joins TRBV11-2 and TRBJ2-7; D is ambiguous. The CDR3 has 13 residues. Trimming removed 6 bases at V and 6 bases at J, with 15 bases between. The V gene's germline CDR1 is SGHAT and CDR2 FQNNGV. This chain's CDR3 is CASRASSNIEQYF. CDR3 in DNA: TGTGCCAGCAGGGCCAGTTCCAACATCGAGCAGTACTTC.

The chain has TRBV28 and TRBJ2-7; D might be TRBD2 (5 bases). In germline, CDR1 is MDHEN, CDR2 SYDVKM. CDR3 length: 12 residues. Trimming shortened V by 6 bases and J by 5 bases, and 11 bases separated the two germline ends. The CDR3 loop reads CASSRGRDEQYF. CDR3 nucleotide sequence: TGTGCCAGCAGCCGAGGGAGAGACGAGCAGTACTTC.

The chain links TRBV6-1 to TRBJ1-2; 11 bases are shared with TRBD1. The V and J ends lost 8 bases and 5 bases, in that order; junction bases with no gene match: 4. The CDR3 loop spans 13 amino acids. Germline values: CDR1 MNHNS, CDR2 SASEGT. In DNA, the CDR3 is TGTGCCAGCCGGACAGGGGGCGGGTATGGCTACACCTTC. It is translated as CASRTGGGYGYTF.

The chain uses TRBV5-1 and TRBJ1-4; D not certain. V dropped 7 bases and J dropped 3 bases, with 25 bases sitting between them. There are 18 residues in the CDR3. The germline V gene encodes CDR1 SGHRS and CDR2 YFSETQ. The CDR3 loop is CASLSRPAVRGSNEKLFF. The DNA of the CDR3 is TGCGCCAGCTTAAGTCGGCCCGCAGTCCGAGGGTCTAATGAAAAACTGTTTTTT.

This chain joins TRBV7-8 and TRBJ2-2; 9 nucleotides agree with TRBD1. CDR3 size: 16 residues. The junction had 6 bases not matched to a gene; V was cut back by 3 bases and J by 4 bases. Germline V CDR1 and CDR2: SGHVS, FQNEAQ. CDR3 in amino acids: CASSFPGTGSTGELFF. Here the CDR3 DNA reads TGTGCCAGCAGCTTCCCCGGGACAGGGTCCACCGGGGAGCTGTTTTTT.

V gene TRBV28 combines with J gene TRBJ2-5; 12 positions match TRBD1. The CDR3 runs to 15 residues. From germline, CDR1 is MDHEN and CDR2 SYDVKM. With 5 bases clipped from V and 2 bases from J, the junction kept 3 bases outside the gene matches. CDR3 nucleotide sequence: TGTGCCAGCAGTCGGGACAGGGGGCGTCAAGAGACCCAGTACTTC. It is translated as CASSRDRGRQETQYF. Variable domain in full (rest from reference TRBV28 and TRBJ2-5): DVKVTQSSRYLVKRTGEKVFLECVQDMDHENMFWYRQDPGLGLRLIYFSYDVKMKEKGDIPEGYSVSREKKERFSLILESASTNQTSMYLCASSRDRGRQETQYFGPGTRLLVL.

The chain has TRBV11-2 and TRBJ2-3; 15 bases line up with TRBD2. The V gene's germline CDR1 is SGHAT and CDR2 FQNNGV. With V trimmed by 5 bases and J by 0 bases, 9 bases remained unmatched. The CDR3 spans 19 residues. CDR3: CASSPDGLAGGPSTDTQYF. For the CDR3, the DNA is TGTGCCAGCAGCCCAGACGGACTAGCGGGAGGGCCGAGCACAGATACGCAGTATTTT.

V gene TRBV12-1 combines with J gene TRBJ2-2; the table gives TRBD2 as D, unverified against the DNA. TRBV12-1 is shown as a pseudogene. This CDR3 spans 16 amino acids. Here the CDR3 reads CASSHFSGTNTGELFF. CDR3 DNA: TGTGCCAGCAGCCACTTTAGCGGGACGAACACCGGGGAGCTGTTTTTT.

The chain uses TRBV6-6 and TRBJ1-2, with TRBD1 as a possible D gene (6 bases). The CDR3 spans 14 residues. Germline V gene lookup returns CDR1 MNHNY and CDR2 SVGAGI (reference sequence). Between the trimmed V and J ends, which lost 3 bases and 2 bases, there was a span of 10 bases. CDR3 DNA sequence: TGTGCCAGCAGTTATTTGGACAGCAACTATGGCTACACCTTC. It codes for CASSYLDSNYGYTF.

The rearrangement joins TRBV19 to TRBJ1-1, with unresolved D. The ends were cut back, 6 bases at V and 3 bases at J, with 11 bases in the middle. From germline, CDR1 is LNHDA and CDR2 SQIVND (reference sequence). The CDR3 covers 13 residues. This CDR3 is CASSPLRDTEAFF. In DNA form, the CDR3 reads TGTGCCAGTAGCCCCCTGAGGGACACTGAAGCTTTCTTT.

This clone occurred once. The rearrangement uses TRBV28 and TRBJ1-1; D is unresolved. Germline CDR1 reads MDHEN; CDR2 reads SYDVKM. CDR3 length equals 14 residues. The V end was cut by 5 bases, the J end by 5 bases, with 15 bases between. In DNA form, the CDR3 reads TGTGCCAGCAGTCTAACCCGGGGTGGAACTGAAGCTTTCTTT. Protein product: CASSLTRGGTEAFF.

In this sample, this clone turned up once. The chain uses TRBV6-5 and TRBJ1-5; 11 bases are shared with TRBD1. This CDR3 spans 13 amino acids. CDR1 is MNHEY and CDR2 is SVGAGI in the germline V gene. The CDR3 region is CGTGQGAFQPQHF. The CDR3 DNA reads TGTGGCACCGGACAGGGGGCCTTTCAGCCCCAGCATTTT.

V and J are TRBV9 and TRBJ1-2; weak D call: TRBD1 (6 bases). Germline CDR1 and CDR2: SGDLS and YYNGEE. The ends were cut back, 4 bases at V and 8 bases at J, with 15 bases in the middle. The CDR3 has 13 amino acids. This CDR3 is CASSLYGGAGYTF. In nucleotides, the CDR3 is TGTGCCAGCAGCCTCTATGGGGGGGCCGGCTACACCTTC.

The chain joins TRBV6-6 to TRBJ1-5; no firm D call. The CDR3 covers 13 residues. Germline values: CDR1 MNHNY, CDR2 SVGAGI (reference sequence). Between the trimmed V and J ends, which lost 7 bases and 3 bases, there was a span of 10 bases. This chain's CDR3 is CASTVLFNQPQHF. CDR3 bases: TGTGCCAGCACAGTCCTTTTCAATCAGCCCCAGCATTTT.

The CDR3 here is CASSLDRPGGYGGYTF. The CDR3, as DNA: TGTGCCAGCAGCCTAGACAGGCCTGGCGGATACGGTGGCTACACCTTC. This chain uses TRBV28 with TRBJ1-2; perhaps TRBD1 as D (6 bases). Germline assignment: CDR1 MDHEN and CDR2 SYDVKM. This CDR3 comprises 16 residues. V was cut by 6 bases and J by 7 bases, with 24 bases left in between.